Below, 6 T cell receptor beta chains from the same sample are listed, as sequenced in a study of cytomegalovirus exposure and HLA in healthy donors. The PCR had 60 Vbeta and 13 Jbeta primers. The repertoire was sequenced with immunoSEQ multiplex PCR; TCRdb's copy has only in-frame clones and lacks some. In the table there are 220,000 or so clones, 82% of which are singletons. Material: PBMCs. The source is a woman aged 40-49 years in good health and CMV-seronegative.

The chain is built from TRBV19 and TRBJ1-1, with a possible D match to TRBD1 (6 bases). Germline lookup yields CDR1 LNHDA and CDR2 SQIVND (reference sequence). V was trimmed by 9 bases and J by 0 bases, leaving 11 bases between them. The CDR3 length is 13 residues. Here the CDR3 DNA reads TGTGCCAGCGAAACAGGGATGAACACTGAAGCTTTCTTT. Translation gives CASETGMNTEAFF.

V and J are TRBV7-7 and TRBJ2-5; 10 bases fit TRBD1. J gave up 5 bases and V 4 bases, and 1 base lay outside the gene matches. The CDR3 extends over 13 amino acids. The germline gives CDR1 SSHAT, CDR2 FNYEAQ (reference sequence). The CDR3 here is CASSSDRGETQYF. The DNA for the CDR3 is TGTGCCAGCAGCTCGGACAGGGGGGAGACCCAGTACTTC.

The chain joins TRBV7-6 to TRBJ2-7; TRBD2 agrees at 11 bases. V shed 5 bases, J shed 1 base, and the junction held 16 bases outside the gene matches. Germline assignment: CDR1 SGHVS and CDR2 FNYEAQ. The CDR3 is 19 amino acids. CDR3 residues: CASSPIPGTSGARSYEQYF. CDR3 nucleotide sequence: TGTGCCAGCAGCCCAATACCCGGGACTAGCGGCGCTCGGTCCTACGAGCAGTACTTC.

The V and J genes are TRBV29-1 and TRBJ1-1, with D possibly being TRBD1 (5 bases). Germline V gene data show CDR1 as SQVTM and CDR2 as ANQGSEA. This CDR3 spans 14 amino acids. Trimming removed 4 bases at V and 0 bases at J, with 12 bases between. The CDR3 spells CSVVWGVMNTEAFF. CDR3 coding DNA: TGCAGCGTTGTTTGGGGGGTAATGAACACTGAAGCTTTCTTT.

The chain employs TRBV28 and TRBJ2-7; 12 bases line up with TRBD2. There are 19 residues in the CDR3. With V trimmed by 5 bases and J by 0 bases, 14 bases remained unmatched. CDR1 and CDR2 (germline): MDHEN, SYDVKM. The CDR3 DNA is TGTGCCAGCAGTCAACTCAACGCCCGGACTAGCGGGAACTCCTACGAGCAGTACTTC. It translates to CASSQLNARTSGNSYEQYF.

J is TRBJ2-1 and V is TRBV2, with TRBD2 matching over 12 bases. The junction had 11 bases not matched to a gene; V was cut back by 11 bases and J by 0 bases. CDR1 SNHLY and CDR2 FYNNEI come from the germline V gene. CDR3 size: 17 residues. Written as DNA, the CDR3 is TGTGCCGGTGGGGGACTAGCGGGTAAGAACTCCTACAATGAGCAGTTCTTC. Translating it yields CAGGGLAGKNSYNEQFF.